The present TCR beta chain was sequenced within a study of blood T cells in healthy people across ages. Overall study results and limits: Underestimates were what the diversity estimates from one million T cells were considered to be. The percentage of naive T cells correlated strongly with TCR beta diversity. Donors of long life had a larger count of naive CD4+ cells and greater diversity than aged donors.

This clonotype was picked up a small number of times. Its antigen is unknown. Trimming took 5 bases from V and 6 from J, leaving 11 bases between them. The germline V gene has CDR1 SGHTA and CDR2 FQGNSA. This CDR3 is 13 amino acids long. The study recruited healthy Caucasian donors from Russia who were aged roughly 6 to 100. Next came a second PCR, run for about 7 to 12 cycles, which used a sample-barcoded 5' primer along with a J-beta primer mix. One entry per CDR3 protein, called by TCRdb with MiXCR from the 5' RACE reads. Of about 800,000 distinct CDR3 sequences detected, about three fifths appear once; the ten largest clones hold 20% to 25%.

Sequencing input: blood. This TCR was recovered from a man aged 25 to 45 in good health. The chain employs TRBV7-2 and TRBJ2-1; D assignment may be TRBD1 or TRBD2 (5 bases each). CDR3 bases: TGTGCCAGCAGCCTGGGGACCACCAATGAGCAGTTCTTC. This translates into CASSLGTTNEQFF.